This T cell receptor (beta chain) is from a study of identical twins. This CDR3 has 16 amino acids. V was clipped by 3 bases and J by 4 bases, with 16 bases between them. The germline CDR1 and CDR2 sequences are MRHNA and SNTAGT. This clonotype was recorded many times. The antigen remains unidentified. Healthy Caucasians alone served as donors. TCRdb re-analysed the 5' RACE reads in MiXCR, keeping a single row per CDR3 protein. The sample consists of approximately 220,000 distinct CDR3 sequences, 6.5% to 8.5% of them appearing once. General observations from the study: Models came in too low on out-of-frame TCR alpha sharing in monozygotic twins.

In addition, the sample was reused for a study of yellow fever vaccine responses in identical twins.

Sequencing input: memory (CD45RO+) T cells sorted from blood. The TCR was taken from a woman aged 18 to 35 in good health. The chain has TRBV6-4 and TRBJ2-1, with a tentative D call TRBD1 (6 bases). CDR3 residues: CASSEYTRGQYNEQFF. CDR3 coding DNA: TGTGCCAGCAGTGAATATACCAGAGGACAGTACAATGAGCAGTTCTTC.